The source of this TCR beta chain is a study of Graves' ophthalmopathy and Graves' hyperthyroidism. The authors amplified TCR beta CDR3 regions, and they did so from RNA transcripts for repertoire sequencing. Scientists carried out first-round RT-PCR using HTBI primers and then a second-round multiplex PCR. MiXCR, run by TCRdb on the multiplex PCR reads, gives a single entry per CDR3 protein. The table has over a million distinct CDR3 sequences, about 40% seen once. This clonotype appeared a few times. This CDR3 fails to terminate in the conserved phenylalanine or tryptophan, so it likely reflects a read error. It is unclear where the CDR3 begins or ends on the DNA, so no DNA is shown, and the CDR3 is as TCRdb lists it. The germline CDR1 and CDR2 sequences are SGHTA and FQGTGA. Counting both end residues, the CDR3 totals 10 amino acids.

This TCR came from an adult man with Graves' hyperthyroidism. The V gene is TRBV7-3, the J gene TRBJ2-6; the D call in the table, TRBD1, was not verified against the DNA. Material: peripheral blood or thyroid tissue (not recorded which). Here the CDR3 reads CASSPNPGGT.